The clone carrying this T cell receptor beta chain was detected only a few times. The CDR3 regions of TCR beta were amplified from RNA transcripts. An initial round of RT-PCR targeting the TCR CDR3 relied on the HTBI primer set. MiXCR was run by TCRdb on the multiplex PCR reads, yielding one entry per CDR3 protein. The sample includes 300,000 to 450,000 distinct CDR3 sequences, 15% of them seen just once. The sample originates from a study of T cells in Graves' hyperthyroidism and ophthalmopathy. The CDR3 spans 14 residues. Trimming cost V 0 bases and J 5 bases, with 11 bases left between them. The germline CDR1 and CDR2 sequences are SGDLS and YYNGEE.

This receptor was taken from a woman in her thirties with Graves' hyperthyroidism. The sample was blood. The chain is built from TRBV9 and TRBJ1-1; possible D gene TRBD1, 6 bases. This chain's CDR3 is CASSVGGARTEAFF. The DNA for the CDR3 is TGTGCCAGCAGCGTAGGGGGGGCGAGGACTGAAGCTTTCTTT.